The 9 T cell receptor beta chains presented below share a single source sample, sequenced in a study of blood T cell repertoires in COVID-19. This table comes from immunoSEQ multiplex PCR, and its TCRdb copy is limited to in-frame clones, with some not included. The sample holds 140,000 to 150,000 clones, roughly 90% seen once. Input material: PBMCs or T cells enriched from blood (not recorded which). These receptors were taken from a man aged 50 to 60 who had recovered from COVID-19.

This clone was detected a few times. The chain combines TRBV3-1 (or the pseudogene TRBV3-2) with TRBJ1-3; D is undetermined. Germline CDR1 reads LGHDT; CDR2 reads YNNKEL (reference sequence). The V gene lost 3 bases and the J gene lost 0 bases, with 12 bases spanning the gap. The CDR3 totals 16 residues. Here the CDR3 reads CASSHRGSHSGNTIYF. In DNA, the CDR3 is TGTGCCAGCAGCCACCGTGGCAGTCACTCTGGAAACACCATATATTTT.

The chain uses TRBV9 and TRBJ1-1, with 7 bases that match TRBD1. Germline V CDR1 and CDR2: SGDLS, YYNGEE. The CDR3 spans 15 residues. With 3 bases clipped from V and 3 bases from J, the junction kept 8 bases outside the gene matches. The CDR3 nucleotides read TGTGCCAGCAGCGCCGGCCTACAGGGGTACACTGAAGCTTTCTTT. This encodes CASSAGLQGYTEAFF.

CDR3: CASSPLALDTQYF. The CDR3, as DNA: TGTGCCAGCAGCCCTTTAGCGCTAGATACGCAGTATTTT. This chain links TRBV5-4 with TRBJ2-3; the D gene is possibly TRBD2 (5 bases). V shed 4 bases and J shed 5 bases, with 11 bases lying between them. CDR3 size: 13 residues. Germline CDR1 SGHNT, CDR2 YYREEE (reference sequence).

The chain carries TRBV6-2 or TRBV6-3 and TRBJ2-7; 13 nucleotides align to TRBD2. CDR1 is MNHEY and CDR2 is SVGEGT in the germline V gene. J gave up 5 bases and V 0 bases, and 4 bases lay outside the gene matches. The CDR3 contains 16 residues. CDR3 sequence (DNA): TGTGCCAGCAGTTACTCACTAGCGGGAGGGCTGAACGAGCAGTACTTC. Translation: CASSYSLAGGLNEQYF.

V gene TRBV5-4 combines with J gene TRBJ1-6; TRBD1 matches 9 bases. Germline V gene lookup returns CDR1 SGHNT and CDR2 YYREEE (reference sequence). The CDR3 runs to 14 residues. V shed 0 bases, J shed 9 bases, and the junction held 1 base outside the gene matches. The CDR3 region is CASSLDRGRSPLHF. The CDR3 region has the DNA TGTGCCAGCAGCTTGGACAGGGGGCGTTCACCCCTCCACTTT.

The gene calls are TRBV6-5 and TRBJ1-4, with 10 bases aligning to TRBD1. V was pared by 7 bases and J by 11 bases, with 10 bases of the junction left unmatched. Germline CDR1 and CDR2: MNHEY and SVGAGI. This CDR3 has 14 residues. CDR3 loop: CASTPRGQGGKLFF. As DNA, the CDR3 is TGTGCCAGCACCCCACGAGGACAGGGGGGGAAACTGTTTTTT.

This clone was observed a handful of times. The gene calls are TRBV18 and TRBJ1-2, with 11 positions matching TRBD1. J lost 7 bases, V lost 4 bases, and 8 bases had no gene match. From germline, CDR1 is KGHSH and CDR2 LQKENI. This CDR3 is built from 15 residues. The CDR3 sequence: CASSRTGQGGSGYTF. CDR3 in DNA: TGTGCCAGCTCACGGACGGGACAGGGGGGATCTGGCTACACCTTC.

Here the CDR3 reads CASSQGRGWQDTGELFF. The CDR3 nucleotides read TGTGCCAGCAGCCAAGGCAGGGGGTGGCAAGACACCGGGGAGCTGTTTTTT. The chain links TRBV14 to TRBJ2-2, with 7 positions matching TRBD1. This CDR3 spans 17 amino acids. The germline V gene encodes CDR1 SGHDN and CDR2 FVKESK. V was clipped by 1 base and J by 3 bases; unmatched bases: 8.

About this clone: The junction and the germline gene differ at one end; a read error may be behind it. The chain has TRBV4-3 and TRBJ2-7; D perhaps matches TRBD1 (6 bases). The CDR3 runs to 19 residues. The germline V gene encodes CDR1 LGHNA and CDR2 YSLEER. The CDR3 nucleotides are TGCGCCAGCAGTCAAGAAACCAACAGAGGGACACAAGGCTCCTACGAGCAGTACTTC. Amino acid sequence: CASSQETNRGTQGSYEQYF.